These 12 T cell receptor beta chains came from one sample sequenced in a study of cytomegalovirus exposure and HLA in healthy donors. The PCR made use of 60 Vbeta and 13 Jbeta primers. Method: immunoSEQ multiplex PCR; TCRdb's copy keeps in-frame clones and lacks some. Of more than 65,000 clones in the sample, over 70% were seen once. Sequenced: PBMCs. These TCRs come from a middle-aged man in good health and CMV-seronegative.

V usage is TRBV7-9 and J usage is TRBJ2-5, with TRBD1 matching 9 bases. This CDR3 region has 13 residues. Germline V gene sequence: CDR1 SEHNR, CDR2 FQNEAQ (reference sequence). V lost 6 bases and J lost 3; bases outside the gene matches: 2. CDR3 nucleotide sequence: TGTGCCAGCAGGCGGACAGGGGAAGAGACCCAGTACTTC. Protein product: CASRRTGEETQYF.

The DNA for the CDR3 is TGTGCCAGCAGCTTAGCTCAGGGGGCACCCTACGAGCAGTACTTC. Protein sequence: CASSLAQGAPYEQYF. The chain is built from TRBV7-6 and TRBJ2-7; 8 nucleotides align to TRBD1. V gave up 0 bases and J gave up 2 bases; unmatched junction bases: 3. The CDR3 runs to 15 residues. Germline CDR1 SGHVS, CDR2 FNYEAQ. Full variable domain (missing parts from reference TRBV7-6 and TRBJ2-7): GAGVSQSPRYKVTKRGQDVALRCDPISGHVSLYWYRQALGQGPEFLTYFNYEAQQDKSGLPNDRFSAERPEGSISTLTIQRTEQRDSAMYRCASSLAQGAPYEQYFGPGTRLTVT.

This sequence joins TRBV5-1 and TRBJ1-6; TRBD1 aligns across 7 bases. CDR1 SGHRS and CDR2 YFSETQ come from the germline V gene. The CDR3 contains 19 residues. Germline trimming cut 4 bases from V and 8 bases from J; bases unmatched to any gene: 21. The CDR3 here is CASSNDGRVRGFWDSPLHF. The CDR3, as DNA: TGCGCCAGCAGCAATGACGGGCGTGTCAGGGGGTTTTGGGATTCACCCCTCCACTTT.

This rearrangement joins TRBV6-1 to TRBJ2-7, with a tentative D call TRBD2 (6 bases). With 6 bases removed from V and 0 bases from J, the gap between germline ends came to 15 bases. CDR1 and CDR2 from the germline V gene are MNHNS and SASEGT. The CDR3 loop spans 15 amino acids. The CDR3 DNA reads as TGTGCCAGCAGAACGGGGACGGGAGTCTCCTACGAGCAGTACTTC. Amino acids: CASRTGTGVSYEQYF.

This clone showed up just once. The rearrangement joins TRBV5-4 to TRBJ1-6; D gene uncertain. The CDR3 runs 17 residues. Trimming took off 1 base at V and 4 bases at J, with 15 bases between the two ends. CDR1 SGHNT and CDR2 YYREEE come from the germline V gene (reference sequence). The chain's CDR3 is CASSLRGSVAYNSPLHF. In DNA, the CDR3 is TGTGCCAGCAGCTTGCGGGGAAGCGTGGCTTATAATTCACCCCTCCACTTT.

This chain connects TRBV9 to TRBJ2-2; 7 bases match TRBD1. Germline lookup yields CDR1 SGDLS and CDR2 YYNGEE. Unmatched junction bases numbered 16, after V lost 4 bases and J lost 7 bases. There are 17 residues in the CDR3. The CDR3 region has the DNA TGTGCCAGCAGCCTTGACTCTGGCAGGGGGACGGTCGGGGAGCTGTTTTTT. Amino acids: CASSLDSGRGTVGELFF.

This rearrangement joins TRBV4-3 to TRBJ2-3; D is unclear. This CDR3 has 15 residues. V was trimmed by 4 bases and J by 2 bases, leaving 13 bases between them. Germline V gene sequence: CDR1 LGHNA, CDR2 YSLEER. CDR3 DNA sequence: TGCGCCAGCAGCCTCCGAGAGTCCGACACAGATACGCAGTATTTT. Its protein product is CASSLRESDTDTQYF.

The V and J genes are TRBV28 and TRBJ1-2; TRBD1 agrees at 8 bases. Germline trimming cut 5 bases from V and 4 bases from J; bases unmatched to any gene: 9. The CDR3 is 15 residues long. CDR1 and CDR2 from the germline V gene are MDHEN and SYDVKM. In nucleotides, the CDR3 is TGTGCCAGCAGTCTCTCAGGGGGCTTGGGCTATGGCTACACCTTC. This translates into CASSLSGGLGYGYTF.

The CDR3: CASSQKRGGTDTQYF. The CDR3 coding sequence is TGTGCCAGCAGCCAAAAACGGGGAGGCACAGATACGCAGTATTTT. The chain combines TRBV5-6 with TRBJ2-3; D is perhaps TRBD2 (5 bases). Trimming cost V 4 bases and J 1 base, with 13 bases left between them. Germline V gene sequence: CDR1 SGHDT, CDR2 YYEEEE. The CDR3 totals 15 residues.

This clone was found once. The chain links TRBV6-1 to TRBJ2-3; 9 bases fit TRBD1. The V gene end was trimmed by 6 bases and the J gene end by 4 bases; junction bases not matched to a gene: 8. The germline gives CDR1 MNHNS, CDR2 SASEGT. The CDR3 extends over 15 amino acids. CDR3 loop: CASREGQGEADTQYF. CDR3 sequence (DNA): TGTGCCAGCAGAGAGGGACAGGGCGAGGCAGATACGCAGTATTTT.

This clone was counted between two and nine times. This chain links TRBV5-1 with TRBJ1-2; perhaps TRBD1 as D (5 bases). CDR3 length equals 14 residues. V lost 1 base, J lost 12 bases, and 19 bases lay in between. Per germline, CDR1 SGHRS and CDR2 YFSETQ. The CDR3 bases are TGCGCCAGCAGCTTGAGCGCGAGCACAGGCTTGGACACCTTC. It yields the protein CASSLSASTGLDTF.

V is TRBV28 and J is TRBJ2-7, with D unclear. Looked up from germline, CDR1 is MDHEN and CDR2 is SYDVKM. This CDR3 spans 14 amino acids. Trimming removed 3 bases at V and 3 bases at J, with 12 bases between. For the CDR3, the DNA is TGTGCCAGCAGTTTCCGAACTTCCGGCTACGAGCAGTACTTC. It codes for CASSFRTSGYEQYF.